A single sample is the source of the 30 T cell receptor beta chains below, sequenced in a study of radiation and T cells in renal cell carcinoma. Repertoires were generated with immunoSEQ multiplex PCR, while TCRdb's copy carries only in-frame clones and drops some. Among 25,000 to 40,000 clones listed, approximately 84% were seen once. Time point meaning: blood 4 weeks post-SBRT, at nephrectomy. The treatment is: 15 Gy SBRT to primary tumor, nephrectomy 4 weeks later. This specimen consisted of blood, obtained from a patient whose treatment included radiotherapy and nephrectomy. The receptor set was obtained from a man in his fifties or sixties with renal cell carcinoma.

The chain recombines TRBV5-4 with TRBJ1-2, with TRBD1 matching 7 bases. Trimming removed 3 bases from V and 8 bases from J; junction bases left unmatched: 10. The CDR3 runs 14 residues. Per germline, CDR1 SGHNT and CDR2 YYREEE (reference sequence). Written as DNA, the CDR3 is TGTGCCAGCAGCTCCGGGACAGAGGATGCGGGCTACACCTTC. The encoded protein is CASSSGTEDAGYTF.

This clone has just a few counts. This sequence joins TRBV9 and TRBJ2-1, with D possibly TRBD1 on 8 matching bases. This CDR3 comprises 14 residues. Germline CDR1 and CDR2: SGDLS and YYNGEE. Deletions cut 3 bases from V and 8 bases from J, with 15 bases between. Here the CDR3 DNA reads TGTGCCAGCAGCGCCTTACAGGGGGGGTATGAGCAGTTCTTC. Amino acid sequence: CASSALQGGYEQFF.

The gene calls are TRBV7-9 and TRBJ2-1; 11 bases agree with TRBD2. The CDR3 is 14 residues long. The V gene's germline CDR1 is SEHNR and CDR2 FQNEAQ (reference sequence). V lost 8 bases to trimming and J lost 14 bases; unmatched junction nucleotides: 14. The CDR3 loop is CASREGASGRPKFF. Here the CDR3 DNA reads TGTGCCAGCCGAGAAGGGGCTAGCGGGAGGCCAAAGTTCTTC.

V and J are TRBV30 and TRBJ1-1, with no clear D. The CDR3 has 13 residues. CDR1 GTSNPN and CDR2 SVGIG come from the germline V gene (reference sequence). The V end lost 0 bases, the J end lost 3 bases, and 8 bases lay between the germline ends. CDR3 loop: CAWSVGADTEAFF. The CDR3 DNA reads TGTGCCTGGAGTGTGGGAGCGGACACTGAAGCTTTCTTT. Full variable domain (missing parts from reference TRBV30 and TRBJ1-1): SQTIHQWPATLVQPVGSPLSLECTVEGTSNPNLYWYRQAAGRGLQLLFYSVGIGQISSEVPQNLSASRPQDRQFILSSKKLLLSDSGFYLCAWSVGADTEAFFGQGTRLTVV.

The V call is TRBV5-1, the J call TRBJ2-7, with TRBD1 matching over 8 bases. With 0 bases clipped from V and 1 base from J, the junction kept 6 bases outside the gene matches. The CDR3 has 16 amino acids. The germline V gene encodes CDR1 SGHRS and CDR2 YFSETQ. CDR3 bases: TGCGCCAGCAGCTTGGGGGCAGGGGGCATTTCCTACGAGCAGTACTTC. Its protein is CASSLGAGGISYEQYF.

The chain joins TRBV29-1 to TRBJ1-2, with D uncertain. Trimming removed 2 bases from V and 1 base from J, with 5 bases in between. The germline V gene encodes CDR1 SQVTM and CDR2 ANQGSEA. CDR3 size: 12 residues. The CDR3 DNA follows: TGCAGCGTTGAAACCGTTAACTATGGCTACACCTTC. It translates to CSVETVNYGYTF.

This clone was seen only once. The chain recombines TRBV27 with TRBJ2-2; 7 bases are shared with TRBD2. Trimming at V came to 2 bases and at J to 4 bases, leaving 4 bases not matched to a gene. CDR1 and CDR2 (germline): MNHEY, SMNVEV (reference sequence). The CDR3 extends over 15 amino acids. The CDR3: CASSLLGGFTGELFF. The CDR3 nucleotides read TGTGCCAGCAGTTTACTGGGGGGGTTCACCGGGGAGCTGTTTTTT.

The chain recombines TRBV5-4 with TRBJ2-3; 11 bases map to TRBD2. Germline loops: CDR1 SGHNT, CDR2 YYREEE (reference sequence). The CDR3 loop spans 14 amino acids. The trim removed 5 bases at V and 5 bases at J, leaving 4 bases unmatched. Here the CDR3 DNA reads TGTGCCAGCAGTAGCGGACTAGCGGGAGATACGCAGTATTTT. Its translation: CASSSGLAGDTQYF. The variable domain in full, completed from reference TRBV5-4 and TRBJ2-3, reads ETGVTQSPTHLIKTRGQQVTLRCSSQSGHNTVSWYQQALGQGPQFIFQYYREEENGRGNFPPRFSGLQFPNYSSELNVNALELDDSALYLCASSSGLAGDTQYFGPGTRLTVL.

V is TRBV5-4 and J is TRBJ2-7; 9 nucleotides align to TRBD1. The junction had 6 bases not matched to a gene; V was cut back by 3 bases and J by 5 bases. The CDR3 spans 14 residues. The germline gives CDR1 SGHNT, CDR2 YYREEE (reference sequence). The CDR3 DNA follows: TGTGCCAGCAGCTACGACAGGGGGATCCACGAGCAGTACTTC. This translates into CASSYDRGIHEQYF.

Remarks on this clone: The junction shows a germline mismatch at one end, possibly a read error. CDR3 coding DNA: TGTGCCAGCGGCGTAGCTGTAGCGGACAATGAGCAGTTCTTC. It is translated as CASGVAVADNEQFF. The genes are TRBV9 and TRBJ2-1, with a weak D call TRBD2 (6 bases). The CDR3 is 14 amino acids. Germline V gives CDR1 SGDLS, CDR2 YYNGEE. Looking up the rest from reference TRBV9 and TRBJ2-1 gives the full variable domain: DSGVTQTPKHLITATGQRVTLRCSPRSGDLSVYWYQQSLDQGLQFLIQYYNGEERAKGNILERFSAQQFPDLHSELNLSSLELGDSALYFCASGVAVADNEQFFGPGTRLTVL.

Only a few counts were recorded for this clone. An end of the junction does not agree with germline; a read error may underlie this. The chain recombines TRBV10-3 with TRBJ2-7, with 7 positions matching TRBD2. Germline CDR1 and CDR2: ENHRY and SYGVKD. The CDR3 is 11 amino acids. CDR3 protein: CAISVEREIIF. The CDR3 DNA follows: TGTGCCATCAGTGTCGAGCGGGAAATAATCTTC.

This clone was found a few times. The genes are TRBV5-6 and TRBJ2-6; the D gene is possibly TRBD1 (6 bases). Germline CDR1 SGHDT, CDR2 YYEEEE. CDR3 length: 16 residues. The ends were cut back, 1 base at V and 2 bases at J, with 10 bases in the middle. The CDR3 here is CASSLNWGPGANVLTF. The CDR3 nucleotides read TGTGCCAGCAGCTTGAATTGGGGGCCTGGGGCCAACGTCCTGACTTTC.

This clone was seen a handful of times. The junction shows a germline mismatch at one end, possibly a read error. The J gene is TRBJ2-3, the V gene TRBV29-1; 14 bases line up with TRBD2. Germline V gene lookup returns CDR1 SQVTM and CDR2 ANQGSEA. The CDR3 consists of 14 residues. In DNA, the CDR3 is TGCAGCGTGGGGACTAGCGGGAGCATAGATACGCAGTATTTT. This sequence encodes CSVGTSGSIDTQYF.

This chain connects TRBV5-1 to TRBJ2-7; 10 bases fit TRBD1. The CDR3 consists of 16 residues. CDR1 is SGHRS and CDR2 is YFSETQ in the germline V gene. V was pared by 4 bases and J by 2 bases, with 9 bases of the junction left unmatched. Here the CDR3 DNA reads TGCGCCAGCAGCCAGCAGGCCGGGACAGGGGCCTACGAGCAGTACTTC. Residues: CASSQQAGTGAYEQYF.

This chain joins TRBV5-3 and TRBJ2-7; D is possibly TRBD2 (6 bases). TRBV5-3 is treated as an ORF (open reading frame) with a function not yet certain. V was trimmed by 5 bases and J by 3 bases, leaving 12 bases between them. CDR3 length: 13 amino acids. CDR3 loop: CARRWDSDYEQYF. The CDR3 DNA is TGTGCCAGAAGGTGGGACTCCGACTACGAGCAGTACTTC.

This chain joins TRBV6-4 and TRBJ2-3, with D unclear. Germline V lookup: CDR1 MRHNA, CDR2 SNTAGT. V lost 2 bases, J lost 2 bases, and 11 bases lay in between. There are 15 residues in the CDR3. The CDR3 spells CASSDSVGSTDTQYF. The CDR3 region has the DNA TGTGCCAGCAGTGACAGTGTCGGGTCCACAGATACGCAGTATTTT.

In DNA, the CDR3 is TGTGCCTGGAGTGTACTTTGGGGACTGGAAACCTACGAGCAGTACTTC. It codes for CAWSVLWGLETYEQYF. The chain uses TRBV30 and TRBJ2-7; D is perhaps TRBD2 (6 bases). This CDR3 spans 16 amino acids. Germline V gene sequence: CDR1 GTSNPN, CDR2 SVGIG (reference sequence). The V end was cut by 0 bases, the J end by 2 bases, with 17 bases between. Full variable domain (missing parts from reference TRBV30 and TRBJ2-7): SQTIHQWPATLVQPVGSPLSLECTVEGTSNPNLYWYRQAAGRGLQLLFYSVGIGQISSEVPQNLSASRPQDRQFILSSKKLLLSDSGFYLCAWSVLWGLETYEQYFGPGTRLTVT.

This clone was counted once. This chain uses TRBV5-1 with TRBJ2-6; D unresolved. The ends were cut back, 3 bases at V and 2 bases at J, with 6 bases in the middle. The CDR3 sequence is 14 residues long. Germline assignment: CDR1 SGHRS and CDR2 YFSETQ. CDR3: CASSSTAGANVLTF. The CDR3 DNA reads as TGCGCCAGCAGCTCAACGGCTGGGGCCAACGTCCTGACTTTC.

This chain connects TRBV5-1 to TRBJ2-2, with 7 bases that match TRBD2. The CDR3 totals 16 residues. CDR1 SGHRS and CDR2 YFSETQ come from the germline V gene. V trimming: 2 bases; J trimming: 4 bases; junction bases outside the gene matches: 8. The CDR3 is CASSFRAGTGTGELFF. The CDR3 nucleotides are TGCGCCAGCAGCTTTAGAGCGGGAACGGGCACCGGGGAGCTGTTTTTT.

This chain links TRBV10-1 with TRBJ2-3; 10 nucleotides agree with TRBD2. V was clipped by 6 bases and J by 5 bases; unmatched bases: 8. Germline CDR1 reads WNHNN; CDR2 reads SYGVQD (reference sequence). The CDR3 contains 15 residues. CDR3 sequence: CASRKREGPVDTQYF. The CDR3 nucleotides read TGCGCCAGCAGAAAGCGGGAGGGCCCTGTAGATACGCAGTATTTT.

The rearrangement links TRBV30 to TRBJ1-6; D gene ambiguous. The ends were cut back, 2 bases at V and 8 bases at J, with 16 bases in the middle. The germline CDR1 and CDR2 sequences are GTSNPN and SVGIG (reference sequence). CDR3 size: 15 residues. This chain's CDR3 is CAWSRAGYGDSPLHF. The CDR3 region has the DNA TGTGCCTGGAGTAGGGCGGGGTATGGCGATTCACCCCTCCACTTT.

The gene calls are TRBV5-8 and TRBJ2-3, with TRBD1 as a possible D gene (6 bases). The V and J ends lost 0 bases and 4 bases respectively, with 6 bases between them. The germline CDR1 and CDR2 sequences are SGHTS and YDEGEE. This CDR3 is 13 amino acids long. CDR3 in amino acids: CASSLGGPDTQYF. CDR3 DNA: TGTGCCAGCAGCTTGGGGGGGCCAGATACGCAGTATTTT.

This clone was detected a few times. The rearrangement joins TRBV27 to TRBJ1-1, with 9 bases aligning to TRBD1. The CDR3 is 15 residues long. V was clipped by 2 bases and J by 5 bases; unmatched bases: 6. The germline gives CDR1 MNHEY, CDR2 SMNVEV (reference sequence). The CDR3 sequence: CASSLGQGWRTEAFF. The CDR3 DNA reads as TGTGCCAGCAGTTTAGGACAGGGGTGGAGGACTGAAGCTTTCTTT.

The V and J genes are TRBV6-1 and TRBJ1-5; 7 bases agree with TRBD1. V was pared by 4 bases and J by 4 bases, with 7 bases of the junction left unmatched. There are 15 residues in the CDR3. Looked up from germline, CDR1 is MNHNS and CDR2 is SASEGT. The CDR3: CASSVQTGTNQPQHF. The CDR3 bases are TGTGCCAGCAGTGTTCAGACAGGGACGAATCAGCCCCAGCATTTT.

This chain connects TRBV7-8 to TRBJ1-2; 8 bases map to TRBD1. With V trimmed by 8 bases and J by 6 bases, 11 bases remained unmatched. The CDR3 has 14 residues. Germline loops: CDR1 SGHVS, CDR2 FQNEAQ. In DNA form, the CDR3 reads TGTGCCAGCGGCTCCCGGGACAGGTGGGATGGCTACACCTTC. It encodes CASGSRDRWDGYTF.

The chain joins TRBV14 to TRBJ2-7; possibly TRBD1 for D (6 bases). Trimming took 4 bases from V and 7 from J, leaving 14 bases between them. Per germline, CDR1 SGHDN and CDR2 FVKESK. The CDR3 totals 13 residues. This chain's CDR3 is CASSPQGFGEQYF. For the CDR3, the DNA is TGTGCCAGCAGCCCTCAGGGGTTTGGGGAGCAGTACTTC.

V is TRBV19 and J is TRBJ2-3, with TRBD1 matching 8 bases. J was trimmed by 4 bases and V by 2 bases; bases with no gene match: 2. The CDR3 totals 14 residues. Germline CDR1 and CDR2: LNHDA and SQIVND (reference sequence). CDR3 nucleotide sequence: TGTGCCAGTAGTATATCAGGGGGCCCAGATACGCAGTATTTT. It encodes CASSISGGPDTQYF.

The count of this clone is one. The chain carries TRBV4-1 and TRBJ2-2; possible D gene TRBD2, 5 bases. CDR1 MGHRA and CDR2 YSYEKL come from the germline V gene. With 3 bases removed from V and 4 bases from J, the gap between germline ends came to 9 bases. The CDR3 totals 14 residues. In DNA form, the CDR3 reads TGCGCCAGCAGCCAGAGCGGCCTCACCGGGGAGCTGTTTTTT. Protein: CASSQSGLTGELFF.

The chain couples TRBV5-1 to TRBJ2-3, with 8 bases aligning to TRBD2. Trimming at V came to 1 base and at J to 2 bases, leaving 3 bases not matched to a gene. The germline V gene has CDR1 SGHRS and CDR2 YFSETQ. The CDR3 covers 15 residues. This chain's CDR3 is CASSLTSGFTDTQYF. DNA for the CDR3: TGCGCCAGCAGCTTGACTAGCGGTTTCACAGATACGCAGTATTTT.

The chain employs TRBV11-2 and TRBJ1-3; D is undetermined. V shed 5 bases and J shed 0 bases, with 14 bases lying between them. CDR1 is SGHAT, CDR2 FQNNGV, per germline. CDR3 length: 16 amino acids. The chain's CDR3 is CASSPMGMVSGNTIYF. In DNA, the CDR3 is TGTGCCAGCAGCCCCATGGGCATGGTCTCTGGAAACACCATATATTTT.